These 10 T cell receptor beta chains were sequenced from one sample in a study of PD-1 blockade in classical Hodgkin lymphoma. Generated by immunoSEQ multiplex PCR, the TCRdb table keeps only in-frame clones and is missing some. The sample lists about 98,000 clones; roughly four fifths were seen once. No patient escaped relapse after autologous stem cell transplantation, and brentuximab vedotin exposure varied. The sequencing used peripheral blood mononuclear cells (PBMCs), collected before the second cycle of nivolumab. All receptors derive from a human donor with classical Hodgkin lymphoma.

CDR3 sequence (DNA): TGTGCCAGCAGGTCTAGCGGAGGGGACTACGAGCAGTACTTC. This sequence encodes CASRSSGGDYEQYF. The rearrangement joins TRBV6-5 to TRBJ2-7, with 7 bases that match TRBD2. CDR3 length: 14 amino acids. The V and J ends lost 6 bases and 3 bases, in that order; junction bases with no gene match: 8. From germline, CDR1 is MNHEY and CDR2 SVGAGI.

This chain connects TRBV7-8 to TRBJ2-3, with D uncertain. CDR3 length: 17 residues. CDR1 SGHVS and CDR2 FQNEAQ come from the germline V gene. Trimming took off 1 base at V and 0 bases at J, with 14 bases between the two ends. CDR3 DNA: TGTGCCAGCAGCTTAGTAGTTGGCGGAACTAGCACAGATACGCAGTATTTT. Protein sequence: CASSLVVGGTSTDTQYF.

The chain employs TRBV4-3 and TRBJ2-3; the match to TRBD2 covers 10 bases. Per the germline V gene, CDR1 is LGHNA and CDR2 is YSLEER. V gave up 2 bases and J gave up 1 base; unmatched junction bases: 12. The CDR3 is 19 amino acids. DNA of the CDR3: TGCGCCAGCAGCCAAACCGATACTAGCGGGAACGGTCGCACAGATACGCAGTATTTT. Translating it yields CASSQTDTSGNGRTDTQYF.

The V and J genes are TRBV5-1 and TRBJ1-5; maybe TRBD1 (5 bases). The germline CDR1 and CDR2 sequences are SGHRS and YFSETQ. V lost 2 bases to trimming and J lost 2 bases, with 11 bases between them. The length of the CDR3 is 15 residues. The DNA of the CDR3 is TGCGCCAGCAGCTTCGAAGGGGCCGGCAATCAGCCCCAGCATTTT. Its translation: CASSFEGAGNQPQHF.

The CDR3 here is CASSIESDARGYTF. CDR3 nucleotide sequence: TGTGCCAGTAGTATAGAGTCGGACGCTCGGGGCTACACCTTC. The rearrangement joins TRBV19 to TRBJ1-2; D unclear. This CDR3 is built from 14 residues. Looked up from germline, CDR1 is LNHDA and CDR2 is SQIVND (reference sequence). The V end lost 0 bases, the J end lost 8 bases, and 13 bases lay between the germline ends. Drawing the rest from reference TRBV19 and TRBJ1-2, the complete variable domain is DGGITQSPKYLFRKEGQNVTLSCEQNLNHDAMYWYRQDPGQGLRLIYYSQIVNDFQKGDIAEGYSVSREKKESFPLTVTSAQKNPTAFYLCASSIESDARGYTFGSGTRLTVV.

This rearrangement joins TRBV7-8 to TRBJ1-2, with unresolved D. This CDR3 is built from 14 residues. Germline V lookup: CDR1 SGHVS, CDR2 FQNEAQ. The ends were cut back, 2 bases at V and 3 bases at J, with 10 bases in the middle. The CDR3 here is CASSLQKTDYGYTF. CDR3 sequence (DNA): TGTGCCAGCAGCTTACAGAAAACCGACTATGGCTACACCTTC.

J is TRBJ1-2 and V is TRBV5-1; D may be TRBD1 (5 bases). The CDR3 covers 16 residues. V was trimmed by 2 bases and J by 3 bases, leaving 17 bases between them. Germline CDR1 is SGHRS and CDR2 is YFSETQ. CDR3 in amino acids: CASSLTGSPNDYGYTF. The CDR3 nucleotides read TGCGCCAGCAGCTTAACAGGTAGTCCGAACGACTATGGCTACACCTTC.

The V call is TRBV30, the J call TRBJ1-3; D perhaps matches TRBD1 (5 bases). V lost 7 bases, J lost 6 bases, and 19 bases lay in between. Germline V gene data show CDR1 as GTSNPN and CDR2 as SVGIG (reference sequence). The CDR3 is 14 amino acids. The CDR3 DNA is TGTGCCTCGGATTCGGGGCTGCTGACAAACACCATATATTTT. This sequence encodes CASDSGLLTNTIYF.

This rearrangement joins TRBV4-1 to TRBJ2-7; D might be TRBD1 (6 bases). V was clipped by 4 bases and J by 6 bases, with 16 bases between them. Germline-derived CDR1 and CDR2 are MGHRA and YSYEKL. This CDR3 region has 14 residues. CDR3 in DNA: TGCGCCAGCAGCCCACTGGACAGTCTGGGCGAGCAGTACTTC. Translating it yields CASSPLDSLGEQYF.

This chain links TRBV6-1 with TRBJ2-5; 15 bases are a match to TRBD2. Germline V gene lookup returns CDR1 MNHNS and CDR2 SASEGT. The CDR3 is 16 residues long. J gave up 5 bases and V 2 bases, and 3 bases lay outside the gene matches. CDR3 nucleotides: TGTGCCAGCAGTGAACTCGGGACTAGCGGGAGGGAGACCCAGTACTTC. Protein product: CASSELGTSGRETQYF.